The 23 T cell receptor beta chains presented below share a single source sample, sequenced in a study of blood T cell repertoires in COVID-19. TCRdb keeps only in-frame clones here, not all; method: immunoSEQ multiplex PCR. Among roughly 200,000 clones listed, 85% to 90% were seen once. The specimen was peripheral blood. All receptors come from a person aged 70 to 85 with COVID-19, enrolled during active disease.

V gene TRBV6-5 combines with J gene TRBJ2-5; D is possibly TRBD1 (5 bases). The length of the CDR3 is 14 residues. CDR1 and CDR2 (germline): MNHEY, SVGAGI. The V gene lost 2 bases and the J gene lost 4 bases, with 11 bases spanning the gap. CDR3 amino acids: CASSYEVGRETQYF. The CDR3 bases are TGTGCCAGCAGTTACGAGGTGGGGCGAGAGACCCAGTACTTC.

The V and J genes are TRBV19 and TRBJ1-1; 7 bases map to TRBD1. CDR1 and CDR2 (germline): LNHDA, SQIVND (reference sequence). After removal of 5 bases from V and 4 bases from J, the junction contained 10 bases not matched to a gene. There are 15 residues in the CDR3. Here the CDR3 reads CASSARQGGATEAFF. The CDR3 bases are TGTGCCAGTAGTGCCCGACAGGGCGGAGCCACTGAAGCTTTCTTT.

The chain has TRBV9 and TRBJ1-1; D is ambiguous. CDR1 and CDR2 from the germline V gene are SGDLS and YYNGEE. The germline V and J ends were trimmed by 4 bases and 1 base, with 8 bases remaining between them. The CDR3 loop spans 13 amino acids. CDR3 loop: CASSKSSNTEAFF. The DNA for the CDR3 is TGTGCCAGCAGCAAATCCTCGAACACTGAAGCTTTCTTT.

The rearrangement links TRBV6-6 to TRBJ1-4; D gene unclear. CDR1 is MNHNY and CDR2 is SVGAGI in the germline V gene (reference sequence). The V end lost 2 bases, the J end lost 6 bases, and 7 bases lay between the germline ends. This CDR3 comprises 13 residues. The CDR3 spells CASSYGGDEKLFF. The CDR3 DNA reads TGTGCCAGCAGTTACGGCGGGGATGAAAAACTGTTTTTT.

This rearrangement joins TRBV18 to TRBJ2-2; D remains unclear. The CDR3 is made up of 13 amino acids. Germline CDR1 KGHSH, CDR2 LQKENI. Trimming stripped 5 bases from V and 5 bases from J, with 9 bases between. The CDR3 loop reads CASSTIETGELFF. In DNA form, the CDR3 reads TGTGCCAGCTCAACTATCGAGACCGGGGAGCTGTTTTTT. The complete variable domain, with remaining parts taken from reference TRBV18 and TRBJ2-2, reads NAGVMQNPRHLVRRRGQEARLRCSPMKGHSHVYWYRQLPEEGLKFMVYLQKENIIDESGMPKERFSAEFPKEGPSILRIQQVVRGDSAAYFCASSTIETGELFFGEGSRLTVL.

J is TRBJ1-2 and V is TRBV9; the match to TRBD1 covers 12 bases. Looked up from germline, CDR1 is SGDLS and CDR2 is YYNGEE. J lost 1 base, V lost 3 bases, and 13 bases had no gene match. The CDR3 sequence is 19 residues long. CDR3 residues: CASSADLGQGALYNYGYTF. The CDR3 coding sequence is TGTGCCAGCAGCGCTGACCTGGGACAGGGGGCGCTTTATAACTATGGCTACACCTTC.

The genes are TRBV6-5 and TRBJ1-4; the D gene is possibly TRBD1 (5 bases). With 4 bases removed from V and 4 bases from J, the gap between germline ends came to 10 bases. Germline V gene lookup returns CDR1 MNHEY and CDR2 SVGAGI. This CDR3 region has 14 residues. CDR3 loop: CASSLWGVNEKLFF. CDR3 sequence (DNA): TGTGCCAGCAGTTTGTGGGGGGTTAATGAAAAACTGTTTTTT.

This sequence joins TRBV21-1 and TRBJ2-7; the table calls TRBD2, which could not be checked here. TRBV21-1 is tagged as a pseudogene. This CDR3 comprises 20 residues. The CDR3 loop reads CASSKTPTGDELKSSYEQYF. CDR3 coding DNA: TGTGCCAGCAGCAAAACCCCTACGGGGGACGAATTAAAAAGCTCCTACGAGCAGTACTTC.

Only one count was recorded for this clone. The chain couples TRBV9 to TRBJ1-3; D gene unclear. CDR3 length: 14 amino acids. Trimming stripped 0 bases from V and 7 bases from J, with 11 bases between. Per germline, CDR1 SGDLS and CDR2 YYNGEE. CDR3 sequence: CASSVAGMGNTIYF. In DNA, the CDR3 is TGTGCCAGCAGCGTAGCGGGGATGGGCAACACCATATATTTT.

This rearrangement joins TRBV18 to TRBJ2-1, with 8 bases fitting TRBD1. The germline V gene has CDR1 KGHSH and CDR2 LQKENI. The CDR3 runs 15 residues. V lost 3 bases to trimming and J lost 5 bases; unmatched junction nucleotides: 6. The CDR3, as DNA: TGTGCCAGCTCACCCGGACAGGGAGGCGACAATGAGCAGTTCTTC. This gives the protein CASSPGQGGDNEQFF.

The table lists this clone with a count of one. The V and J genes are TRBV11-2 and TRBJ1-6; weak D call: TRBD1 (5 bases). The V end lost 1 base, the J end lost 9 bases, and 13 bases lay between the germline ends. CDR1 and CDR2 from the germline V gene are SGHAT and FQNNGV. The CDR3 contains 15 residues. The DNA for the CDR3 is TGTGCCAGCAGCTTAGGGGGGGACTGGCGTTCACCCCTCCACTTT. This encodes CASSLGGDWRSPLHF.

The CDR3 protein is CSAGGANLHF. The DNA for the CDR3 is TGCAGTGCAGGGGGGGCTAATCTTCACTTT. The chain uses TRBV20-1 and TRBJ1-6; possible D gene TRBD1, 6 bases. Germline loops: CDR1 DFQATT, CDR2 SNEGSKA (reference sequence). Trimming took off 6 bases at V and 19 bases at J, with 16 bases between the two ends. This CDR3 spans 10 amino acids.

The chain is built from TRBV7-2 and TRBJ1-2; the match to TRBD1 covers 7 bases. Per the germline V gene, CDR1 is SGHTA and CDR2 is FQGNSA. The CDR3 loop spans 15 amino acids. With 2 bases clipped from V and 2 bases from J, the junction kept 5 bases outside the gene matches. CDR3 amino acids: CASSLTGETNYGYTF. In nucleotides, the CDR3 is TGTGCCAGCAGCTTAACAGGGGAAACCAACTATGGCTACACCTTC.

The rearrangement links TRBV28 to TRBJ1-1, with TRBD1 identical over 7 bases. V shed 5 bases, J shed 3 bases, and the junction held 6 bases outside the gene matches. Germline assignment: CDR1 MDHEN and CDR2 SYDVKM. The CDR3 totals 14 residues. CDR3 sequence reads: CASSLGQRYTEAFF. Written as DNA, the CDR3 is TGTGCCAGCAGTCTGGGACAGCGGTACACTGAAGCTTTCTTT.

The chain is built from TRBV7-9 and TRBJ2-7; 7 nucleotides line up with TRBD2. This CDR3 has 13 residues. Per germline, CDR1 SEHNR and CDR2 FQNEAQ (reference sequence). V gave up 7 bases and J gave up 9 bases; unmatched junction bases: 12. CDR3 DNA sequence: TGTGCCAGCACCGAAGGACTAGGACTTGGGCAGTACTTC. Translation: CASTEGLGLGQYF.

V is TRBV5-1 and J is TRBJ2-3; 7 bases match TRBD2. The V and J ends lost 2 bases and 3 bases, in that order; junction bases with no gene match: 9. Germline V lookup: CDR1 SGHRS, CDR2 YFSETQ. The CDR3 is 16 amino acids. The CDR3 here is CASSFRGRATTDTQYF. The CDR3 nucleotides are TGCGCCAGCAGCTTCCGGGGGAGGGCGACGACAGATACGCAGTATTTT.

V gene TRBV4-3 combines with J gene TRBJ1-1; 9 bases map to TRBD1. Losses at the gene ends were 4 bases for V and 0 bases for J; bases not matched to a gene: 9. The CDR3 is 17 residues long. Germline V gene data show CDR1 as LGHNA and CDR2 as YSLEER. The CDR3 here is CASSPGTGQVMNTEAFF. The DNA for the CDR3 is TGCGCCAGCAGCCCTGGGACAGGGCAAGTTATGAACACTGAAGCTTTCTTT.

This clone was seen a handful of times. The gene calls are TRBV6-6 and TRBJ2-2, with a tentative D call TRBD2 (6 bases). Per the germline V gene, CDR1 is MNHNY and CDR2 is SVGAGI (reference sequence). CDR3 length equals 15 residues. Deletions cut 11 bases from V and 0 bases from J, with 16 bases between. In DNA form, the CDR3 reads TGTGCCGGCGCCAATAGCGGAACGAACACCGGGGAGCTGTTTTTT. Protein sequence: CAGANSGTNTGELFF.

The chain joins TRBV3-1 (or the pseudogene TRBV3-2) to TRBJ1-6; 8 nucleotides align to TRBD1. V was pared by 0 bases and J by 9 bases, with 7 bases of the junction left unmatched. CDR1 and CDR2 (germline): LGHDT, YNNKEL (reference sequence). The CDR3 runs to 16 residues. In DNA form, the CDR3 reads TGTGCCAGCAGCCAAGAAGGGACAGGAGCATTTTCACCCCTCCACTTT. It specifies CASSQEGTGAFSPLHF.

The rearrangement joins TRBV12-3 or TRBV12-4 to TRBJ1-2, with 8 nucleotides matching TRBD1. CDR3 length: 13 residues. The trim removed 7 bases at V and 8 bases at J, leaving 9 bases unmatched. The CDR3 region has the DNA TGTGCCAGCACTAGGACAAACAGGGGGGGCTACACCTTC. It encodes CASTRTNRGGYTF.

The rearrangement links TRBV12-1 to TRBJ2-1; TRBD2, as called in the table, went unchecked against the DNA. TRBV12-1 is termed a pseudogene. The CDR3 has 15 amino acids. CDR3 DNA sequence: TGTGCCAGCAGCTGCAGACTAGCGGAAGACAATGAGCAGTTCTTC. Protein product: CASSCRLAEDNEQFF.

This clone occurred a few times. This chain links TRBV15 with TRBJ1-2; 7 bases map to TRBD1. The CDR3 length is 15 residues. The germline CDR1 and CDR2 sequences are LNHNV and YYDKDF (reference sequence). J was trimmed by 2 bases and V by 0 bases; bases with no gene match: 3. In nucleotides, the CDR3 is TGTGCCACCAGCAGAGAGGCCAGGGGGAACTATGGCTACACCTTC. Its protein is CATSREARGNYGYTF.

Concerning this clone: One end of the junction is discordant with germline, which a read error may explain. The chain is built from TRBV6-5 and TRBJ1-5; TRBD1 is a possible D gene (6 bases). The CDR3 loop spans 12 amino acids. Germline values: CDR1 MNHEY, CDR2 SVGAGI. The DNA for the CDR3 is TGCGCTACCGGGACAAGAAATCAGCCCCAGCATTTT. Its translation is CATGTRNQPQHF.